This TCR beta chain stems from a study of T cell changes during pregnancy in multiple sclerosis. Germline V gene lookup returns CDR1 SNHLY and CDR2 FYNNEI. V dropped 10 bases and J dropped 5 bases, with 14 bases sitting between them. The CDR3 is made up of 12 amino acids. Clones were read by immunoSEQ multiplex PCR, and TCRdb kept only the in-frame ones, dropping some. The sample shows about 93,000 clones, approximately 92% of them seen only once. The input for sequencing was peripheral blood, taken after pregnancy. The receptor's source is a female donor with multiple sclerosis, enrolled in a pregnancy study. The J gene is TRBJ2-5, the V gene TRBV2, with D perhaps matching TRBD2 (5 bases). DNA for the CDR3: TGTGCCACTCAGCCGGGGTCCGAGACCCAGTACTTC. Translation gives CATQPGSETQYF.